This passage covers 24 T cell receptor beta chains from one sample sequenced in a study of regulatory T cells in long-lasting Graves disease (dated by TCRdb to 2020 to 2023). The label giving this sample's time point can be read as: persistent/refractory GD, antithyroid drugs over 5 years with positive TRAb. For both TCR sequencing and RNA sequencing, RNA was extracted from PBMCs using TRIzol. The method was multiplex PCR. The sequencer was an Illumina HiSeq 4000. iRepertoire HTBI primers and Arm-PCR amplification of CDR3 regions were used to construct TCR beta libraries. Using fastp trimming at Q25 and MiXCR clonotype assembly, TCRdb reanalyzed the public sequencing data and kept in-frame beta chains. Identical CDR3 proteins give one entry, which carries the most common genes and DNA. A total of roughly 400,000 distinct CDR3 sequences appear in this sample, under 25% of them only once. The biggest ten clones account for roughly an eighth of the sample.

The source material was peripheral blood mononuclear cells (PBMCs), sampled when the disease was refractory, from a patient treated with antithyroid drugs. The source is a female donor with Graves disease.

This clonotype was seen only a few times. The chain links TRBV9 to TRBJ1-1; TRBD1 agrees at 7 bases. CDR3 length: 15 residues. Per the germline V gene, CDR1 is SGDLS and CDR2 is YYNGEE. V was pared by 2 bases and J by 1 base, with 5 bases of the junction left unmatched. The CDR3 region has the DNA TGTGCCAGCAGCGTTTTGACAGGGCGGAACACTGAAGCTTTCTTT. It translates to CASSVLTGRNTEAFF.

Comment on this clonotype: This may arise from a read error, as a much more abundant clone is one base away. A read error is likely, as this CDR3 ends without the conserved phenylalanine or tryptophan. The chain combines TRBV28 with TRBJ1-2; D remains ambiguous. V shed 2 bases and J shed 3 bases, with 19 bases lying between them. Per the germline V gene, CDR1 is MDHEN and CDR2 is SYDVKM. CDR3 length equals 17 residues. Here the CDR3 DNA reads TGTGCCAGCAGTTTAAGTCGATTTGCACCCCTAGACTATGGCTACACCCTC. Protein product: CASSLSRFAPLDYGYTL.

In its sample, this clonotype was seen once. The V gene is TRBV6-1, the J gene TRBJ1-5; no definite D call. V lost 3 bases and J 7 bases, leaving 13 bases between the germline ends. The CDR3 extends over 14 amino acids. Germline V gene lookup returns CDR1 MNHNS and CDR2 SASEGT. The DNA of the CDR3 is TGTGCCAGCAGTGAGTCGGGAGAACGGCAGCCCCAGCATTTT. It specifies CASSESGERQPQHF.

The sample holds a few counts of this clonotype. V is TRBV7-9 and J is TRBJ2-5, with D unclear. Per germline, CDR1 SEHNR and CDR2 FQNEAQ (reference sequence). The CDR3 contains 15 residues. V gave up 5 bases and J gave up 1 base, with 14 bases separating them. As DNA, the CDR3 is TGTGCCAGCAGCCTGACTGGCACTTCCCAAGAGACCCAGTACTTC. Protein: CASSLTGTSQETQYF.

This clonotype came up many times. The chain joins TRBV7-9 to TRBJ1-1; D unclear. The V end was cut by 3 bases, the J end by 0 bases, with 14 bases between. Germline V CDR1 and CDR2: SEHNR, FQNEAQ (reference sequence). The CDR3 length is 16 residues. CDR3 residues: CASSLPARTMNTEAFF. CDR3 DNA: TGTGCCAGCAGCTTGCCGGCCCGGACCATGAACACTGAAGCTTTCTTT.

The chain carries TRBV30 and TRBJ2-3, with TRBD2 as a possible D gene (5 bases). The CDR3 has 14 amino acids. V was cut by 0 bases and J by 6 bases, with 13 bases left in between. Germline V gene lookup returns CDR1 GTSNPN and CDR2 SVGIG (reference sequence). The CDR3 DNA is TGTGCCTGGAGTGTACTAGTACGAGCGGATACGCAGTATTTT. Amino acids: CAWSVLVRADTQYF.

This clonotype was seen repeatedly, ten times or more. The chain uses TRBV5-1 and TRBJ1-1, with TRBD1 as a possible D gene (5 bases). Deletions cut 0 bases from V and 2 bases from J, with 11 bases between. This CDR3 has 15 residues. CDR1 is SGHRS and CDR2 is YFSETQ in the germline V gene. Here the CDR3 reads CASSLVTGLNTEAFF. CDR3 DNA sequence: TGCGCCAGCAGCTTGGTTACAGGTCTTAACACTGAAGCTTTCTTT.

This clonotype was picked up many times. This rearrangement joins TRBV12-3 or TRBV12-4 to TRBJ1-1; TRBD1 agrees at 9 bases. The trim removed 6 bases at V and 5 bases at J, leaving 7 bases unmatched. The CDR3 is made up of 14 amino acids. Here the CDR3 DNA reads TGTGCCAGCAGCCTGACAGGGGGGAGGACTGAAGCTTTCTTT. It codes for CASSLTGGRTEAFF.

This clonotype has ten or more counts. The chain recombines TRBV2 with TRBJ2-6; TRBD2 is a possible D gene (5 bases). The ends were cut back, 7 bases at V and 1 base at J, with 11 bases in the middle. The CDR3 contains 15 residues. Looked up from germline, CDR1 is SNHLY and CDR2 is FYNNEI. As DNA, the CDR3 is TGTGCCAGCATTAGTAGCGTTTCTGGGGCCAACGTCCTGACTTTC. This codes for CASISSVSGANVLTF. Together with reference TRBV2 and TRBJ2-6, the CDR3 gives the full variable domain: EPEVTQTPSHQVTQMGQEVILRCVPISNHLYFYWYRQILGQKVEFLVSFYNNEISEKSEIFDDQFSVERPDGSNFTLKIRSTKLEDSAMYFCASISSVSGANVLTFGAGSRLTVL.

Ten or more counts support this clonotype. This rearrangement joins TRBV28 to TRBJ1-4, with D unclear. The V gene lost 5 bases and the J gene lost 4 bases, with 14 bases spanning the gap. The CDR3 loop spans 15 amino acids. CDR1 and CDR2 (germline): MDHEN, SYDVKM. The CDR3 sequence is CASSHRGGLNEKLFF. The CDR3 DNA is TGTGCCAGCAGTCACCGAGGAGGCCTTAATGAAAAACTGTTTTTT.

This clonotype was seen ten or more times. The genes are TRBV7-2 and TRBJ2-7; D is ambiguous. The CDR3 consists of 13 residues. Germline lookup yields CDR1 SGHTA and CDR2 FQGNSA. Deletions cut 2 bases from V and 0 bases from J, with 5 bases between. CDR3 sequence reads: CASSLWGSYEQYF. Here the CDR3 DNA reads TGTGCCAGCAGCTTATGGGGCTCCTACGAGCAGTACTTC.

This clonotype was detected a few times. The chain links TRBV11-2 to TRBJ2-3; unclear D gene. Trimming left V 1 base short and J 0 bases short, with 11 bases between. The germline V gene encodes CDR1 SGHAT and CDR2 FQNNGV. CDR3 length equals 16 residues. The CDR3, as DNA: TGTGCCAGCAGCTTAGTTCAAGGGATGAGCACAGATACGCAGTATTTT. Translating gives CASSLVQGMSTDTQYF.

Many counts were recorded for this clonotype. The chain couples TRBV28 to TRBJ2-7; 10 bases are a match to TRBD1. J was trimmed by 3 bases and V by 5 bases; bases with no gene match: 7. This CDR3 region has 15 residues. Per the germline V gene, CDR1 is MDHEN and CDR2 is SYDVKM. CDR3 bases: TGTGCCAGCAGTCCGGGACAGGGGAACAACTACGAGCAGTACTTC. It encodes CASSPGQGNNYEQYF.

A few counts support this clonotype. The rearrangement uses TRBV4-1 and TRBJ2-7; no firm D call. The CDR3 spans 15 residues. Germline-derived CDR1 and CDR2 are MGHRA and YSYEKL. V was shortened by 2 bases and J by 0 bases, with 11 bases between the two germline ends. CDR3 in amino acids: CASSQFSLDSYEQYF. CDR3 nucleotide sequence: TGCGCCAGCAGCCAATTTTCCTTAGACTCCTACGAGCAGTACTTC.

This chain joins TRBV2 and TRBJ1-6; 7 positions match TRBD1. V was pared by 5 bases and J by 8 bases, with 12 bases of the junction left unmatched. The CDR3 has 16 residues. Germline-derived CDR1 and CDR2 are SNHLY and FYNNEI. The CDR3 sequence: CASSQIDRVVDSPLHF. DNA of the CDR3: TGTGCCAGCAGTCAAATCGACAGGGTCGTAGATTCACCCCTCCACTTT. The full variable domain, with the rest looked up from reference TRBV2 and TRBJ1-6, is EPEVTQTPSHQVTQMGQEVILRCVPISNHLYFYWYRQILGQKVEFLVSFYNNEISEKSEIFDDQFSVERPDGSNFTLKIRSTKLEDSAMYFCASSQIDRVVDSPLHFGNGTRLTVT.

About this clonotype: A much larger clone lies a single base off, so this may be a read error. Since no conserved phenylalanine or tryptophan closes the CDR3, a read error is the likely cause. The chain employs TRBV6-2 or TRBV6-3 and TRBJ1-1; no clear D gene. Germline lookup yields CDR1 MNHEY and CDR2 SVGEGT. The CDR3 runs to 11 residues. Trimming pared 6 bases from V and 10 bases from J, leaving 12 bases between. The CDR3 nucleotides are TGTGCCAGCAGGGACTGGGAGGTAGCTTTCTTA. It is translated as CASRDWEVAFL.

Ten or more counts support this clonotype. The chain is built from TRBV7-9 and TRBJ2-4; TRBD1 aligns across 9 bases. The ends lost 5 bases at V and 11 bases at J; junction bases unmatched: 10. The CDR3 runs to 14 residues. Germline V gene lookup returns CDR1 SEHNR and CDR2 FQNEAQ (reference sequence). The CDR3, as DNA: TGTGCCAGCAGCCCCGGGACAGGGTCGGACGTTCAGTACTTC. Residues: CASSPGTGSDVQYF.

This clonotype was observed at least ten times. The rearrangement links TRBV7-2 to TRBJ1-2; no clear D. V lost 5 bases, J lost 8 bases, and 18 bases lay in between. The CDR3 contains 14 residues. Germline lookup yields CDR1 SGHTA and CDR2 FQGNSA. The DNA for the CDR3 is TGTGCCAGCAGCCCTAACACTCGATCGAGAGGCTACACCTTC. Translation: CASSPNTRSRGYTF.

There are a few counts of this clonotype. This rearrangement joins TRBV20-1 to TRBJ2-4; the D gene is possibly TRBD1 (6 bases). Germline V gene data show CDR1 as DFQATT and CDR2 as SNEGSKA (reference sequence). CDR3 length: 14 residues. V was pared by 0 bases and J by 5 bases, with 11 bases between. CDR3 sequence (DNA): TGCAGTGCTAGAGAGGCAGGGGCCGAAAACATTCAGTACTTC. This codes for CSAREAGAENIQYF.

V is TRBV24-1 and J is TRBJ1-5; the match to TRBD1 covers 7 bases. The CDR3 is made up of 13 amino acids. J was trimmed by 5 bases and V by 9 bases; bases with no gene match: 6. Germline CDR1 reads KGHDR; CDR2 reads SFDVKD. CDR3 residues: CATGRGGDQPQHF. CDR3 bases: TGTGCCACCGGCAGGGGGGGGGATCAGCCCCAGCATTTT.

With respect to this clonotype: One base away lies a much larger clone, so this may be a sequencing read error. The genes are TRBV27 and TRBJ1-4; 8 nucleotides agree with TRBD1. Looked up from germline, CDR1 is MNHEY and CDR2 is SMNVEV (reference sequence). CDR3 length: 14 residues. CDR3 in amino acids: CASSHRIQGEKLVF. In nucleotides, the CDR3 is TGTGCCAGCAGCCACCGAATACAGGGGGAAAAACTGGTTTTT.

CDR3 protein: CASSAVSGSAGELFF. DNA of the CDR3: TGTGCCAGCAGCGCAGTTTCTGGGTCCGCCGGGGAGCTGTTTTTT. The V gene is TRBV9, the J gene TRBJ2-2; D gene unclear. This CDR3 has 15 residues. V dropped 3 bases and J dropped 6 bases, with 15 bases sitting between them. Germline assignment: CDR1 SGDLS and CDR2 YYNGEE.

V and J are TRBV6-1 and TRBJ2-2; 11 positions match TRBD2. CDR1 and CDR2 from the germline V gene are MNHNS and SASEGT. The CDR3 runs to 16 residues. Trimming removed 2 bases from V and 5 bases from J; junction bases left unmatched: 4. For the CDR3, the DNA is TGTGCCAGCAGTGAAAGGCGGACTAGCGGGACCGGGGAGCTGTTTTTT. Translation: CASSERRTSGTGELFF.

This clonotype was counted at least ten times. The V call is TRBV27, the J call TRBJ2-7; 7 nucleotides line up with TRBD2. The CDR3 is 13 amino acids. With V trimmed by 6 bases and J by 5 bases, 7 bases remained unmatched. Germline CDR1 reads MNHEY; CDR2 reads SMNVEV (reference sequence). In DNA, the CDR3 is TGTGCCAGCAGCCGGGGGGTAAGGGACGAGCAGTACTTC. This codes for CASSRGVRDEQYF.